These T cell receptor beta chains were read from a single sample in a study of blood T cell repertoires in COVID-19. This table comes from immunoSEQ multiplex PCR, and its TCRdb copy is limited to in-frame clones, with some not included. The table records 25,000 to 30,000 clones, 72% of them present only once. Sample: peripheral blood. These receptor sequences come from a boy younger than 10 with active or convalescent COVID-19. Both conserved end residues are part of each CDR3. Only part of the rows carry a size: once, few, many, or a class if the clone is expanded.

TRBV6-6	TRBJ2-2	.	CATSPRAGELFF
TRBV19	TRBJ2-1	.	CASSAGSGRAYNEQFF
TRBV30	TRBJ1-5	.	CAWSFSGSNQPQHF
TRBV19	TRBJ2-2	few	CASRGTGVAGELFF
TRBV5-6	TRBJ2-2	.	CASSLTGTGELFF
TRBV10-2	TRBJ2-5	few	CASSGGQETQYF
TRBV4-2	TRBJ2-1	.	CASSHPSRGASYNEQFF
TRBV24-1	TRBJ2-1	.	CATSDPRQGGSYNEQFF
TRBV5-1	TRBJ1-4	.	CASSAGRDRGEIANEKLFF
TRBV28	TRBJ2-7	.	CASSSRQGSLYEQYF
TRBV2	TRBJ2-7	.	CASSRGRGSFSREQYF
TRBV28	TRBJ2-1	.	CASSIQGAHNEQFF
TRBV15	TRBJ2-1	.	CATSRDLRTANEQFF
TRBV2	TRBJ1-1	few	CASSDRARGTEAFF
TRBV7-9	TRBJ1-3	.	CASSLAKTGVGNTIYF
TRBV7-9	TRBJ2-6	.	CASSFTGPSGANVLTF
TRBV6-1	TRBJ2-7	.	CASSEFPTGFTSYEQYF
TRBV29-1	TRBJ1-1	.	CSVTTGMNTEAFF
TRBV7-9	TRBJ2-3	.	CASSITLAGTDTQYF
TRBV20-1	TRBJ2-7	once	CSASWGQGADYGQYF
TRBV5-8	TRBJ2-2	.	CASSSFPGTGSAGELFF
TRBV11-3	TRBJ2-3	.	CASSWREEGTPDTQYF
TRBV5-1	TRBJ1-2	few	CASSPMDRSYGYTF
TRBV30	TRBJ1-1	.	CAWIHRRGLNTEAFF
TRBV5-1	TRBJ2-7	.	CASSKGDGGRIDEQYF
TRBV30	TRBJ1-3	.	CAGTEDSPNTIYF
TRBV5-1	TRBJ1-3	.	CASSGAPPGSIYF
TRBV19	TRBJ1-1	.	CASTPGTGGFGEAFF
TRBV4-1	TRBJ1-3	.	CASSQGRRGAGNTIYF
TRBV4-2	TRBJ2-3	.	CASSQLAPTDTQYF
TRBV6-5	TRBJ2-5	.	CASSYATSGYQETQYF
TRBV27	TRBJ2-7	.	CASSLTGDPYEQYF
TRBV29-1	TRBJ2-3	.	CSVHYVAGGTDTQYF
TRBV7-2	TRBJ2-3	.	CASSLKGGRGNTDTQYF
TRBV29-1	TRBJ1-1	.	CSVSDSTEAFF
TRBV18	TRBJ2-1	.	CASSPPGGQGQRDEQFF
TRBV7-2	TRBJ2-2	.	CASSFPTSGGLNTGELFF
TRBV28	TRBJ1-2	few	CASRPTGGFGYTF
TRBV21-1	TRBJ1-1	.	CASSIAGQGAVTEAFF
TRBV19	TRBJ1-5	once	CASRKEVGQGNQPQHF
TRBV27	TRBJ2-3	.	CASSNRPFTGLPDTQYF
TRBV6-1	TRBJ1-4	.	CASSEVAGKYGEKLFF
TRBV7-9	TRBJ2-5	.	CASSDPRTSGGFKETQYF
TRBV5-1	TRBJ2-1	once	CASSLGLAGEQFF
TRBV15	TRBJ2-3	few	CATSRDKRGPQYF
TRBV11-2	TRBJ2-1	.	CASSLIAGLYNEQFF
TRBV7-2	TRBJ1-5	.	CASSSDRNQPQHF
TRBV3-1/TRBV3-2	TRBJ2-5	.	CASSQGSSGGVQETQYF
TRBV2	TRBJ1-5	.	CASSLLRVGNQPQHF
TRBV4-1	TRBJ2-3	few	CASCRAIPDTQYF
TRBV28	TRBJ2-7	.	CASSRRDRDYEQYF
TRBV4-1	TRBJ1-4	.	CASSQDPGTNEKLFF
TRBV6-5	TRBJ1-3	.	CASSSLGQGRNTIYF
TRBV29-1	TRBJ2-1	.	CSVLDRGSSYNEQFF
TRBV6-5	TRBJ1-2	few	CASSFGASYGYTF
TRBV10-3	TRBJ2-5	many	CASGGQETQYF
TRBV19	TRBJ1-4	.	CASRPNGMEKLFF